The 20 T cell receptor beta chains below were found in one sample sequenced in a study of blood T cell repertoires in COVID-19. TCRdb keeps only in-frame clones here, not all; method: immunoSEQ multiplex PCR. Here the sample spans about 530,000 clones, 85% to 90% being singletons. The sample consisted of peripheral blood. Every receptor here comes from a woman in her forties or fifties with COVID-19, enrolled during active disease.

The chain joins TRBV6-5 to TRBJ1-5, with D perhaps TRBD1 (5 bases). Trimming took 2 bases from V and 7 from J, leaving 18 bases between them. The CDR3 has 16 residues. CDR1 and CDR2 from the germline V gene are MNHEY and SVGAGI. The CDR3 DNA reads TGTGCCAGCAGTTACAGGGGCCCTACTAAAGGCCAGCCCCAGCATTTT. Its translation: CASSYRGPTKGQPQHF.

In the case of this clone: Distinct nucleotide sequences in the sample also encode this CDR3. V is TRBV9 and J is TRBJ1-3, with D hard to call. The CDR3 totals 14 residues. V lost 0 bases to trimming and J lost 4 bases, with 8 bases between them. CDR1 is SGDLS, CDR2 YYNGEE, per germline. The chain's CDR3 is CASSVEGDGNTIYF. The CDR3 DNA reads as TGTGCCAGCAGCGTAGAGGGAGACGGAAACACCATATATTTT.

J is TRBJ1-4 and V is TRBV19; perhaps TRBD1 as D (5 bases). The CDR3 is 17 amino acids. In germline, CDR1 is LNHDA, CDR2 SQIVND (reference sequence). V lost 4 bases and J 2 bases, leaving 17 bases between the germline ends. CDR3 DNA sequence: TGTGCCAGTAGTACCAGGATTCAGGGCAGGACTAATGAAAAACTGTTTTTT. The encoded protein is CASSTRIQGRTNEKLFF.

The chain is built from TRBV29-1 and TRBJ1-1; D might be TRBD1 (5 bases). Germline loops: CDR1 SQVTM, CDR2 ANQGSEA. V was clipped by 4 bases and J by 3 bases, with 12 bases between them. The CDR3 runs 13 residues. The CDR3, as DNA: TGCAGCGTTGTCGGGGGAATGGACACTGAAGCTTTCTTT. This sequence encodes CSVVGGMDTEAFF.

This CDR3 reads CASTGPSFQGLTYEQYF. CDR3 nucleotide sequence: TGTGCCAGCACCGGTCCGTCTTTCCAGGGGTTGACCTACGAGCAGTACTTC. The chain carries TRBV27 and TRBJ2-7; maybe TRBD1 (6 bases). This CDR3 is 17 amino acids long. Per germline, CDR1 MNHEY and CDR2 SMNVEV (reference sequence). The V end was cut by 7 bases, the J end by 2 bases, with 24 bases between.

The chain has TRBV5-4 and TRBJ2-7; 8 positions agree with TRBD1. Germline CDR1 SGHNT, CDR2 YYREEE (reference sequence). With V trimmed by 4 bases and J by 7 bases, 10 bases remained unmatched. The CDR3 runs to 14 residues. The CDR3 DNA is TGTGCCAGCAGCCACCGGGACAGGCCGCGGGAGCAGTACTTC. Its protein is CASSHRDRPREQYF.

This clone appeared a single time. The chain links TRBV7-9 to TRBJ1-6; possible D gene TRBD1, 5 bases. Germline lookup yields CDR1 SEHNR and CDR2 FQNEAQ (reference sequence). This CDR3 is 15 amino acids long. V lost 4 bases and J 7 bases, leaving 14 bases between the germline ends. The CDR3 sequence: CASSSRTTLNSPLHF. The CDR3 coding sequence is TGTGCCAGCAGCTCTCGGACAACTCTAAATTCACCCCTCCACTTT. Combining the CDR3 with reference TRBV7-9 and TRBJ1-6 gives the whole variable domain DTGVSQNPRHKITKRGQNVTFRCDPISEHNRLYWYRQTLGQGPEFLTYFQNEAQLEKSRLLSDRFSAERPKGSFSTLEIQRTEQGDSAMYLCASSSRTTLNSPLHFGNGTRLTVT.

V and J are TRBV2 and TRBJ1-1; 8 bases fit TRBD1. The CDR3 extends over 15 amino acids. Germline values: CDR1 SNHLY, CDR2 FYNNEI. Trimming at V came to 7 bases and at J to 4 bases, leaving 11 bases not matched to a gene. The CDR3 is CASTPQGAGVTEAFF. The CDR3 nucleotides read TGTGCCAGCACCCCCCAGGGGGCGGGGGTCACTGAAGCTTTCTTT.

V and J are TRBV16 and TRBJ2-3, with D hard to call. V was pared by 0 bases and J by 4 bases, with 5 bases between. The germline CDR1 and CDR2 sequences are KGHSY and FQNENV. The CDR3 has 13 amino acids. This CDR3 is CASSQSSADTQYF. CDR3 nucleotides: TGTGCCAGCAGCCAATCGTCGGCAGATACGCAGTATTTT.

This CDR3 is CASSPRTGSIVREKLFF. The CDR3 coding sequence is TGTGCCAGCAGTCCACGGACAGGGTCAATCGTTCGTGAAAAACTGTTTTTT. The V and J genes are TRBV6-6 and TRBJ1-4; 8 bases are shared with TRBD1. The CDR3 sequence is 17 residues long. Germline CDR1 MNHNY, CDR2 SVGAGI (reference sequence). The V and J ends lost 5 bases and 7 bases, in that order; junction bases with no gene match: 15.

V usage is TRBV6-1 and J usage is TRBJ2-1, with 10 bases aligning to TRBD2. In germline, CDR1 is MNHNS, CDR2 SASEGT. V shed 5 bases, J shed 4 bases, and the junction held 5 bases outside the gene matches. The CDR3 totals 15 residues. The CDR3, as DNA: TGTGCCAGCAGTATTACTAGCGGGGTGTACAATGAGCAGTTCTTC. As protein: CASSITSGVYNEQFF.

V gene TRBV11-2 combines with J gene TRBJ2-3; D gene uncertain. This CDR3 is 12 amino acids long. Germline V gene data show CDR1 as SGHAT and CDR2 as FQNNGV. Trimming took off 0 bases at V and 5 bases at J, with 3 bases between the two ends. This chain's CDR3 is CASSLEQDTQYF. CDR3 DNA: TGTGCCAGCAGCTTAGAACAAGATACGCAGTATTTT.

The chain links TRBV19 to TRBJ2-1; 8 bases are a match to TRBD2. Germline CDR1 and CDR2: LNHDA and SQIVND (reference sequence). This CDR3 spans 18 amino acids. V lost 1 base, J lost 0 bases, and 8 bases stayed unmatched. The CDR3 DNA reads as TGTGCCAGTAGTATAGTCAGCGGGGGAGTCCTCTCCTACAATGAGCAGTTCTTC. It encodes CASSIVSGGVLSYNEQFF.

CDR3 DNA: TGTGCCAGCCGGACTAGCGGTAGCTACAATGAGCAGTTCTTC. Protein sequence: CASRTSGSYNEQFF. The chain has TRBV18 and TRBJ2-1, with TRBD2 matching 10 bases. CDR1 and CDR2 (germline): KGHSH, LQKENI. The CDR3 extends over 14 amino acids. Trimming took 8 bases from V and 3 from J; bases not matched to a gene: 4.

The chain combines TRBV28 with TRBJ1-4; 9 nucleotides line up with TRBD1. The CDR3 totals 17 residues. Trimming took 4 bases from V and 8 from J; bases not matched to a gene: 14. CDR1 MDHEN and CDR2 SYDVKM come from the germline V gene. CDR3 protein: CASSSPGTGTTLEKLFF. The CDR3 bases are TGTGCCAGCAGTTCCCCCGGGACAGGGACCACGTTGGAAAAACTGTTTTTT.

V and J are TRBV7-7 and TRBJ1-6; tentatively, D is TRBD1 (5 bases). V lost 5 bases to trimming and J lost 9 bases, with 11 bases between them. The CDR3 is 13 residues long. From germline, CDR1 is SSHAT and CDR2 FNYEAQ (reference sequence). Here the CDR3 DNA reads TGTGCCAGCAGCCTCAGGGTTGGTTCACCCCTCCACTTT. Its translation: CASSLRVGSPLHF.

This sequence joins TRBV5-5 and TRBJ2-7, with a tentative D call TRBD1 (6 bases). This CDR3 comprises 14 residues. From germline, CDR1 is SGHKS and CDR2 YYEKEE (reference sequence). Trimming cost V 4 bases and J 6 bases, with 17 bases left between them. The CDR3 DNA is TGTGCCAGCAGCGGACAGACCTATCCTGGCGAGCAGTACTTC. Its protein is CASSGQTYPGEQYF.

V and J are TRBV30 and TRBJ1-6; D not certain. Trimming pared 1 base from V and 8 bases from J, leaving 12 bases between. Germline V gives CDR1 GTSNPN, CDR2 SVGIG (reference sequence). CDR3 length: 14 amino acids. CDR3 loop: CAWSDLSFDSPLHF. In DNA form, the CDR3 reads TGTGCCTGGAGTGATTTGTCTTTTGATTCACCCCTCCACTTT.

The J gene is TRBJ1-6, the V gene TRBV7-9; D ambiguous. Germline CDR1 and CDR2: SEHNR and FQNEAQ (reference sequence). The CDR3 contains 17 residues. Trimming pared 1 base from V and 0 bases from J, leaving 10 bases between. CDR3 nucleotide sequence: TGTGCCAGCAGCTTAGATGTAGGGAGCTCCTATAATTCACCCCTCCACTTT. The encoded protein is CASSLDVGSSYNSPLHF.

The rearrangement uses TRBV5-1 and TRBJ1-3; D remains ambiguous. Germline CDR1 reads SGHRS; CDR2 reads YFSETQ. This CDR3 region has 18 residues. With 1 base removed from V and 0 bases from J, the gap between germline ends came to 17 bases. The CDR3 nucleotides read TGCGCCAGCAGCTTGTCTTTGACGTCTACAGACTCTGGAAACACCATATATTTT. The encoded protein is CASSLSLTSTDSGNTIYF.